This T cell receptor (beta chain) was recovered during a study of read filtering for tumor transcriptome and immune sequencing. Germline CDR1 is MNHEY and CDR2 is SMNVEV (reference sequence). Trimming took 6 bases from V and 3 from J, leaving 11 bases between them. The CDR3 totals 13 residues. This clonotype was seen only a few times. From around 440 ng of RNA, a library with molecular barcoded alpha/delta and beta/gamma adaptors was made. MiXCR, run by TCRdb on the reads, gives a single entry per CDR3 protein. The table lists 35,000 to 50,000 distinct CDR3 sequences, approximately 12% of them singletons.

Source material: a population of CD138-negative cells sorted from bone marrow. The chain has TRBV27 and TRBJ1-1, with a possible D match to TRBD1 (5 bases). This TCR derives from a donor at least 40 years old with multiple myeloma. The CDR3 protein is CASSRQGDTEAFF. CDR3 nucleotides: TGTGCCAGCAGCCGCCAGGGCGACACTGAAGCTTTCTTT.